The following is a T cell receptor beta chain sequence with its context. There are 14 residues in the CDR3. Trimming left V 5 bases short and J 2 bases short, with 12 bases between. Germline V lookup: CDR1 SGHTA, CDR2 FQGTGA. This entry belongs to a study of blood T cell repertoires in COVID-19. Study-level background: Spain, Italy and the United States supplied samples that represented acute and convalescent COVID-19. Sources were T cells, B-cell-depleted T cells, or PBMCs; the material itself was cDNA or gDNA.

Source study methods: Amplification of reference gene primers provided the estimated nucleated cell counts. Measured with immunoSEQ multiplex PCR; TCRdb has only the in-frame clones, and not every one. V, J and clone size are those of that table, while D and trimming were read from the DNA. The repertoire holds roughly 280,000 clones, with roughly 90% as singletons. Participant reports of clinical history set cohort assignment. The sequencing sample was made of PBMCs or T cells enriched from blood (not recorded which). This chain links TRBV7-3 with TRBJ2-5; D is possibly TRBD1 (6 bases). This clonotype was obtained from a woman aged 55 to 70 who had recovered from COVID-19. CDR3 amino acids: CASSPGTLQETQYF. As DNA, the CDR3 is TGTGCCAGCAGCCCCGGGACACTTCAAGAGACCCAGTACTTC.